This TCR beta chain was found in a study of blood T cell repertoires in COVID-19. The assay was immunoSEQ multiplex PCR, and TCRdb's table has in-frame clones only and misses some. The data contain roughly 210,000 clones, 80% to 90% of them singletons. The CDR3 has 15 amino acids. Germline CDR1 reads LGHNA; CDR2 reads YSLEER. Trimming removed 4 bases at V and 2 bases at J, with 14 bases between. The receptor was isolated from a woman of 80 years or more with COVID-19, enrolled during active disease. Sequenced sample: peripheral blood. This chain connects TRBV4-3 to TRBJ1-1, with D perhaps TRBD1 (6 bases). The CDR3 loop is CASSPSGGANTEAFF. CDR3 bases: TGCGCCAGCAGCCCCTCCGGGGGGGCAAACACTGAAGCTTTCTTT.